Reported below is one TCR beta chain. Profiling relied on immunoSEQ multiplex PCR, and the TCRdb table lists in-frame clones only, not all of them. The sample includes 150,000 to 200,000 clones, around 80% seen only once; the top ten take over 10%. The data stem from a study of blood T cell repertoires in COVID-19. There are 15 residues in the CDR3. V trimming: 6 bases; J trimming: 4 bases; junction bases outside the gene matches: 8. Germline V lookup: CDR1 SEHNR, CDR2 FQNEAQ (reference sequence). Sequencing used PBMCs or T cells enriched from blood (not recorded which). The V call is TRBV7-9, the J call TRBJ2-2; TRBD1 matches at 7 bases. The receptor was derived from a woman aged 60-75 years who had recovered from COVID-19. The CDR3 DNA reads as TGTGCCAGCAGTTCCACCGGGACAGCCACCGGGGAGCTGTTTTTT. Encoded protein: CASSSTGTATGELFF.